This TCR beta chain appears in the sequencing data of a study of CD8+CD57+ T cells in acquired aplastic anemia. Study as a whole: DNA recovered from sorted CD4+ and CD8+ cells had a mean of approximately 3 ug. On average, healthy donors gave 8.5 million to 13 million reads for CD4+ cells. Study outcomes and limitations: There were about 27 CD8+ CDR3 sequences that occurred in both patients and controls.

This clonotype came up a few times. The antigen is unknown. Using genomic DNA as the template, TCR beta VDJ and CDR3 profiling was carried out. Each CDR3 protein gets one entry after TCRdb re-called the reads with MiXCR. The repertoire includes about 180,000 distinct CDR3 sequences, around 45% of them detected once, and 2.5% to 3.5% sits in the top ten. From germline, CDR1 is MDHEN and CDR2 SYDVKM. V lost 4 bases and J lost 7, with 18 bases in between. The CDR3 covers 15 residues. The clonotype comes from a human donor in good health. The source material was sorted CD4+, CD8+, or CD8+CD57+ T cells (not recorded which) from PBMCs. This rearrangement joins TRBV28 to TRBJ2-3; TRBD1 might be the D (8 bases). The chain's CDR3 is CASSSRQGRDYTQYF. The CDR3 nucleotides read TGTGCCAGCAGTTCCCGACAGGGGAGGGACTATACGCAGTATTTT.